The rows below give T cell receptor beta chains drawn from one sample of a study of neurological immune-mediated disorders. TCRdb re-called the 5' RACE reads through MiXCR, storing one row per CDR3 protein. The sample has approximately 100,000 distinct CDR3 sequences, 11% seen once. The sample taken for sequencing was PBMCs. The receptors originated from a female donor with HTLV-1-associated myelopathy (HAM/TSP). The CDR3 runs from the conserved cysteine through the conserved F or W. The D gene is left open where the match is weak. Only some rows state a clone size, as once, few, many or a class for expanded clones.

>TRBJ2-3|many|14|.|TRBV12-3/TRBV12-4
TGTGCCAGCAGTCTTCTACAGGGATCAGATACGCAGTATTTT
CASSLLQGSDTQYF
>TRBJ2-3|many|15|.|TRBV5-6
TGTGCCAGCCACGCCGGGGGGCTCGGCACAGATACGCAGTATTTT
CASHAGGLGTDTQYF
>TRBJ2-3|many|15|TRBD2|TRBV10-3
TGTGCCATCAGTGAGTCACTAGCGGGGACAGATACGCAGTATTTT
CAISESLAGTDTQYF
>TRBJ1-5|many|13|.|TRBV5-8
TGTGCCAGCAGCTTGTTGAGCAATCAGCCCCAGCATTTT
CASSLLSNQPQHF
>TRBJ2-1|many|16|.|TRBV2
TGTGCCAGCAGTGAAAGTATTGGGGGCCCCTACAATGAGCAGTTCTTC
CASSESIGGPYNEQFF
>TRBJ1-1|few|14|.|TRBV5-1
TGCGCCAGCAGCCTTTTTGACACGAACACTGAAGCTTTCTTT
CASSLFDTNTEAFF
>TRBJ2-7|many|14|TRBD1|TRBV29-1
TGCAGCGTTGAAGACCGGGACAGGGGCTACGAGCAGTACTTC
CSVEDRDRGYEQYF
>TRBJ2-7|many|15|.|TRBV5-1
TGCGCCAGCAGCTTGTGGGTCGGGTATTGGTACGAGCAGTACTTC
CASSLWVGYWYEQYF
>TRBJ2-3|many|12|.|TRBV5-1
TGCGCCAGCAGCCTAGGGGGAGAAGGGCAGTATTTT
CASSLGGEGQYF
>TRBJ2-1|many|15|TRBD1|TRBV11-2
TGTGCCAGCAGCCCCCGGGGACAGGGTGGGAATGAGCAGTTCTTC
CASSPRGQGGNEQFF
>TRBJ2-7|many|14|TRBD1|TRBV6-5
TGTGCCAGCAGTCGCCTCGACAGGGCCCACGAGCAGTACTTC
CASSRLDRAHEQYF
>TRBJ2-3|many|14|.|TRBV7-2
TGTGCCAGCAGCTTAGATCCGGGTTGGGATACGCAGTATTTT
CASSLDPGWDTQYF
>TRBJ2-1|many|15|.|TRBV20-1
TGCAGTGCGCCAGCGGGTCCTAGCTCCTACAATGAGCAGTTCTTC
CSAPAGPSSYNEQFF
>TRBJ1-1|many|15|TRBD1|TRBV12-3/TRBV12-4
TGTGCCAGCAGTCCGAGGACAGGGGATAACACTGAAGCTTTCTTT
CASSPRTGDNTEAFF
>TRBJ1-2|many|14|TRBD1|TRBV10-3
TGTGCCATCAGGGGGACAGGAACGTCTCGAGGCTACACCTTC
CAIRGTGTSRGYTF
>TRBJ1-5|.|15|.|TRBV12-3/TRBV12-4
TGTGCCAGCAGACCCCAGGGGATCCCCAATCAGCCCCAGCATTTT
CASRPQGIPNQPQHF
>TRBJ2-7|many|12|.|TRBV20-1
TGCAGTGCTAGGGGCCAGTCCTACGAGCAGTACTTC
CSARGQSYEQYF
>TRBJ2-7|many|13|TRBD1|TRBV28
TGTGCCAGCAGGGGGACAGACTCCTACGAGCAGTACTTC
CASRGTDSYEQYF
>TRBJ1-5|.|15|.|TRBV10-3
TGTGCCATCAGGGCGGGGTCAGCTAATAATCAGCCCCAGCATTTT
CAIRAGSANNQPQHF
>TRBJ2-2|many|14|.|TRBV3-1
TGTGCCAGCAGCTCGGGGCGCCTCGCCGGGGAGCTGTTTTTT
CASSSGRLAGELFF
>TRBJ2-1|many|13|.|TRBV2
TGTGCCAGCAAAAGGGAGAGCCACAATGAGCAGTTCTTC
CASKRESHNEQFF
>TRBJ1-2|many|13|.|TRBV4-1
TGCGCCAGCAGCCAAGAGACTTCCTATGGCTACACCTTC
CASSQETSYGYTF
>TRBJ2-1|few|14|TRBD2|TRBV20-1
TGCAGTGCTAGAGGCGGGGGGGCCGGCGATGAGCAGTTCTTC
CSARGGGAGDEQFF
>TRBJ1-2|many|16|TRBD1|TRBV5-1
TGCGCCAGCAGCGAAAGAGGACAGGGAGGGGGACATGGCTACACCTTC
CASSERGQGGGHGYTF
>TRBJ2-3|many|14|TRBD2|TRBV20-1
TGCAGTGCTAGACTGCTAGCGGGGATAGATACGCAGTATTTT
CSARLLAGIDTQYF
>TRBJ2-3|.|15|.|TRBV5-1
TGCGCCAGCAGAATTGCGACAGGTCTCGCAGATACGCAGTATTTT
CASRIATGLADTQYF
>TRBJ2-1|many|15|.|TRBV5-5
TGTGCCAGCAGCTGGCGAACTCTCTCCTACAATGAGCAGTTCTTC
CASSWRTLSYNEQFF
>TRBJ2-1|many|17|TRBD1|TRBV12-3/TRBV12-4
TGTGCCAGCAGCACCCGGGACAGGGGCTTCTCCTACAATGAGCAGTTCTTC
CASSTRDRGFSYNEQFF
>TRBJ2-3|many|15|TRBD1|TRBV7-9
TGTGCCAGCAGCTCACCCGGGACAGGGGTAGATACGCAGTATTTT
CASSSPGTGVDTQYF
>TRBJ2-7|many|12|.|TRBV6-6
TGTGCCAGCAGTGAGCAGGACTACGAGCAGTACTTC
CASSEQDYEQYF
>TRBJ2-3|.|14|TRBD2|TRBV29-1
TGCATCGCCCCCGGCGGGGGGGCGGGTCTTACCCAGTATTTT
CIAPGGGAGLTQYF
>TRBJ2-7|once|17|.|TRBV7-9
TGTGCCAGCAGCTTACGGGGGGACATGGGGCAATCCTACGAGCAGTACTTC
CASSLRGDMGQSYEQYF